This TCR beta chain was found in a study of shared clonotypes between healthy human individuals. V lost 1 base, J lost 5 bases, and 12 bases lay in between. CDR3 length: 14 residues. Germline loops: CDR1 SGHRS, CDR2 YFSETQ. Sequenced by immunoSEQ multiplex PCR; TCRdb stores in-frame clones only, minus some. The sample carries roughly 490,000 clones, less than 80% recorded once. The source material was PBMCs. This clonotype was sampled from a woman aged 40 to 50 in good health. Some clones in this sample may be carry-over from other donors' samples. The V call is TRBV5-1, the J call TRBJ1-1; a possible D gene is TRBD1 (5 bases). The CDR3 protein is CASSLQGLGTEAFF. CDR3 in DNA: TGCGCCAGCAGCTTGCAGGGTTTGGGGACTGAAGCTTTCTTT.